One TCR beta chain is described in this entry. Germline assignment: CDR1 ENHRY and CDR2 SYGVKD. This CDR3 contains 12 residues. The V gene lost 7 bases and the J gene lost 6 bases, with 12 bases spanning the gap. The sample comes from a study of PD-1 blockade in mismatch repair-deficient tumors. Measured with immunoSEQ multiplex PCR; TCRdb has only the in-frame clones, and not every one. The repertoire has under 50,000 clones, 77% of them found once; the top ten carry roughly 3%. The sequences come from PBMCs, collected before pembrolizumab treatment. The chain couples TRBV10-3 to TRBJ1-1, with D uncertain. This sequence was found in an adult with mismatch repair-deficient cancer. CDR3 sequence (DNA): TGTGCCATCATGTCCGCTTCCTCTGAAGCTTTCTTT. Encoded protein: CAIMSASSEAFF.